The subject of this entry is one T cell receptor beta chain. Trimming took 6 bases from V and 0 from J, leaving 5 bases between them. CDR1 is DFQATT, CDR2 SNEGSKA, per germline (reference sequence). This CDR3 is built from 11 residues. This record belongs to a study of CD8 T cells in Susac syndrome. It was with random hexamers that about 0.45 to 1 ug RNA was reverse transcribed. TCRdb itself ran the immunoSEQ multiplex PCR reads through MiXCR, one entry per CDR3 protein. The sample records about 140,000 distinct CDR3 sequences, 85% to 95% being singletons. Sequenced material: CD8+ T cells from PBMCs. The receptor was derived from a human donor with Susac syndrome. The rearrangement joins TRBV20-1 to TRBJ1-1; the D is unclear. This chain's CDR3 is CSAVMNTEAFF. In nucleotides, the CDR3 is TGCAGTGCCGTCATGAACACTGAAGCTTTCTTT.